These 29 T cell receptor beta chains originate from one sample sequenced in a study of T cell responses to AZD1222 COVID-19 vaccine. The data were produced by immunoSEQ multiplex PCR, yet TCRdb's version contains in-frame clones alone and is incomplete. The sample consists of roughly 200,000 clones, approximately 90% of them appearing once. Sequences were derived from peripheral blood, sampled 28 days after the second AZD1222 dose. These receptor sequences come from an adult who received the AZD1222 COVID-19 vaccine.

This chain uses TRBV7-2 with TRBJ1-2; no definite D call. Between the trimmed V and J ends, which lost 1 base and 8 bases, there was a span of 8 bases. This CDR3 contains 12 residues. Germline V lookup: CDR1 SGHTA, CDR2 FQGNSA. The CDR3: CASSLDGWGYTF. The CDR3 DNA is TGTGCCAGCAGCTTAGACGGATGGGGCTACACCTTC.

The chain has TRBV4-3 and TRBJ2-7, with TRBD2 identical over 11 bases. The germline V gene encodes CDR1 LGHNA and CDR2 YSLEER. This CDR3 has 15 amino acids. The ends lost 4 bases at V and 2 bases at J; junction bases unmatched: 4. The CDR3 DNA is TGCGCCAGCAGCCCTAGCGGGGGGCGACCCTACGAGCAGTACTTC. This encodes CASSPSGGRPYEQYF.

This chain joins TRBV7-9 and TRBJ2-3; 8 positions match TRBD2. Looked up from germline, CDR1 is SEHNR and CDR2 is FQNEAQ (reference sequence). J gave up 8 bases and V 10 bases, and 14 bases lay outside the gene matches. This CDR3 contains 14 residues. CDR3 loop: CAIHLGLRGGTQYF. For the CDR3, the DNA is TGTGCCATCCACTTGGGACTTCGGGGGGGTACGCAGTATTTT.

The genes are TRBV10-2 and TRBJ1-5; TRBD1 is a possible D gene (6 bases). Trimming took off 7 bases at V and 1 base at J, with 11 bases between the two ends. This CDR3 has 14 amino acids. Germline CDR1 reads WSHSY; CDR2 reads SAAADI. CDR3 sequence reads: CASKAGGSNQPQHF. CDR3 in DNA: TGCGCCAGCAAGGCCGGGGGCAGCAATCAGCCCCAGCATTTT.

The chain uses TRBV11-3 and TRBJ1-1, with a possible D match to TRBD1 (6 bases). Trimming pared 5 bases from V and 7 bases from J, leaving 17 bases between. CDR1 is SGHNT, CDR2 YENEEA, per germline. This CDR3 has 14 amino acids. CDR3 residues: CASSRGGRSREAFF. CDR3 sequence (DNA): TGTGCCAGCAGCCGAGGGGGTCGAAGTCGTGAAGCTTTCTTT. Using reference TRBV11-3 and TRBJ1-1 for the parts outside the CDR3, the full variable domain is EAGVVQSPRYKIIEKKQPVAFWCNPISGHNTLYWYLQNLGQGPELLIRYENEEAVDDSQLPKDRFSAERLKGVDSTLKIQPAELGDSAVYLCASSRGGRSREAFFGQGTRLTVV.

A single count supports this clone. The chain combines TRBV7-6 with TRBJ1-6; D call uncertain. CDR1 is SGHVS, CDR2 FNYEAQ, per germline. Trimming cost V 5 bases and J 0 bases, with 8 bases left between them. The CDR3 spans 15 residues. The chain's CDR3 is CASSDGISYNSPLHF. CDR3 DNA: TGTGCCAGCAGCGACGGGATCTCCTATAATTCACCCCTCCACTTT.

The gene calls are TRBV6-5 and TRBJ1-2, with D possibly being TRBD1 (5 bases). V was shortened by 10 bases and J by 2 bases, with 17 bases between the two germline ends. The germline V gene encodes CDR1 MNHEY and CDR2 SVGAGI. This CDR3 has 14 residues. CDR3 sequence reads: CATQRGRHNYGYTF. CDR3 nucleotide sequence: TGTGCCACCCAGAGGGGCCGTCACAACTATGGCTACACCTTC.

The gene calls are TRBV11-2 and TRBJ1-2; no firm D call. Trimming removed 4 bases from V and 2 bases from J, with 11 bases in between. The CDR3 runs 14 residues. Germline V lookup: CDR1 SGHAT, CDR2 FQNNGV. CDR3 in DNA: TGTGCCAGCAGCTCCGGGCGGTTAAACTATGGCTACACCTTC. It translates to CASSSGRLNYGYTF.

V is TRBV3-1 (or the pseudogene TRBV3-2) and J is TRBJ1-5; tentative D call: TRBD1 (5 bases). Looked up from germline, CDR1 is LGHDT and CDR2 is YNNKEL (reference sequence). This CDR3 is 15 amino acids long. V lost 1 base and J 4 bases, leaving 11 bases between the germline ends. This chain's CDR3 is CASSQGRGSNQPQHF. The CDR3 nucleotides read TGTGCCAGCAGCCAAGGGAGGGGATCTAATCAGCCCCAGCATTTT.

This sequence joins TRBV4-1 and TRBJ1-1; tentative D call: TRBD1 (6 bases). The CDR3 extends over 16 amino acids. Germline V lookup: CDR1 MGHRA, CDR2 YSYEKL. Trimming took 4 bases from V and 2 from J, leaving 17 bases between them. For the CDR3, the DNA is TGCGCCAGCAGCCCAGTGTACAGGGATATTAACACTGAAGCTTTCTTT. It translates to CASSPVYRDINTEAFF.

In its sample, this clone was seen once. Here the CDR3 reads CASSLRGGGRNEQFF. As DNA, the CDR3 is TGTGCCAGCAGCCTCCGAGGCGGGGGCAGGAATGAGCAGTTCTTC. The genes are TRBV7-8 and TRBJ2-1; D is possibly TRBD2 (7 bases). The V gene's germline CDR1 is SGHVS and CDR2 FQNEAQ. This CDR3 has 15 residues. V shed 5 bases and J shed 7 bases, with 18 bases lying between them. The variable domain in full, with the rest retrieved from reference TRBV7-8 and TRBJ2-1, is GAGVSQSPRYKVAKRGQDVALRCDPISGHVSLFWYQQALGQGPEFLTYFQNEAQLDKSGLPSDRFFAERPEGSVSTLKIQRTQQEDSAVYLCASSLRGGGRNEQFFGPGTRLTVL.

The chain has TRBV7-9 and TRBJ1-1, with D unresolved. V lost 0 bases and J 2 bases, leaving 10 bases between the germline ends. Germline values: CDR1 SEHNR, CDR2 FQNEAQ (reference sequence). There are 15 residues in the CDR3. CDR3 protein: CASSLAVPRNTEAFF. In DNA, the CDR3 is TGTGCCAGCAGCTTAGCGGTGCCGAGAAACACTGAAGCTTTCTTT.

This chain connects TRBV12-3 or TRBV12-4 to TRBJ2-7; D may be TRBD1 (6 bases). CDR3 length: 11 amino acids. Trimming took off 5 bases at V and 5 bases at J, with 7 bases between the two ends. The CDR3, as DNA: TGTGCCAGCAGTACAGGGAACGAGCAGTACTTC. This sequence encodes CASSTGNEQYF.

The chain links TRBV19 to TRBJ2-1, with TRBD2 matching 9 bases. The V and J ends lost 6 bases and 7 bases, in that order; junction bases with no gene match: 10. Looked up from germline, CDR1 is LNHDA and CDR2 is SQIVND (reference sequence). This CDR3 is 15 amino acids long. The CDR3 is CASRPAGGFFNEQFF. CDR3 nucleotide sequence: TGTGCCAGTAGGCCAGCGGGAGGTTTCTTTAATGAGCAGTTCTTC.

The J gene is TRBJ1-2, the V gene TRBV23-1, with TRBD1 identical over 7 bases. TRBV23-1 is given ORF status, its function remaining uncertain. Losses at the gene ends were 8 bases for V and 5 bases for J; bases not matched to a gene: 14. The CDR3 is 15 amino acids. The CDR3 bases are TGCGCCAGCGCCCCGGGGCAGGGGGTTAGATATGGCTACACCTTC. Its protein product is CASAPGQGVRYGYTF.

J is TRBJ1-2 and V is TRBV18, with D possibly matching TRBD1 (6 bases). Germline V gene lookup returns CDR1 KGHSH and CDR2 LQKENI. V was clipped by 2 bases and J by 4 bases, with 23 bases between them. CDR3 length equals 18 residues. This chain's CDR3 is CASSPRNTPGQGGYGYTF. As DNA, the CDR3 is TGTGCCAGCTCACCAAGGAATACCCCGGGGCAAGGGGGCTATGGCTACACCTTC.

The gene calls are TRBV19 and TRBJ2-1, with D unresolved. Trimming pared 7 bases from V and 3 bases from J, leaving 13 bases between. Germline loops: CDR1 LNHDA, CDR2 SQIVND (reference sequence). This CDR3 has 14 residues. The CDR3 sequence is CASTTSSIYNEQFF. The DNA for the CDR3 is TGTGCCAGTACCACCTCCAGTATCTACAATGAGCAGTTCTTC.

The rearrangement joins TRBV5-4 to TRBJ1-2, with TRBD1 matching 8 bases. Germline V gives CDR1 SGHNT, CDR2 YYREEE (reference sequence). There are 14 residues in the CDR3. V was pared by 5 bases and J by 4 bases, with 7 bases of the junction left unmatched. CDR3 residues: CASRQGQGRYGYTF. In DNA, the CDR3 is TGTGCCAGCAGGCAAGGACAGGGTCGCTATGGCTACACCTTC.

The rearrangement links TRBV4-3 to TRBJ1-2; the D gene is possibly TRBD1 (6 bases). From germline, CDR1 is LGHNA and CDR2 YSLEER. The V gene lost 4 bases and the J gene lost 0 bases, with 18 bases spanning the gap. This CDR3 is built from 17 residues. CDR3 residues: CASSPHDRLMSNYGYTF. CDR3 coding DNA: TGCGCCAGCAGCCCTCACGACAGGTTGATGTCTAACTATGGCTACACCTTC.

The chain combines TRBV18 with TRBJ2-5; the match to TRBD2 covers 9 bases. Trimming at V came to 0 bases and at J to 5 bases, leaving 7 bases not matched to a gene. Germline V gene sequence: CDR1 KGHSH, CDR2 LQKENI. The CDR3 totals 16 residues. The CDR3 here is CASSPPSGRYGETQYF. CDR3 nucleotides: TGTGCCAGCTCACCACCCAGCGGGAGGTATGGGGAGACCCAGTACTTC.

The V and J genes are TRBV7-2 and TRBJ2-7; no reliable D call. The V gene's germline CDR1 is SGHTA and CDR2 FQGNSA. V lost 1 base and J 3 bases, leaving 4 bases between the germline ends. The CDR3 loop spans 12 amino acids. The CDR3 DNA sequence: TGTGCCAGCAGCTTAGGAGACTACGAGCAGTACTTC. Translating gives CASSLGDYEQYF.

The chain's CDR3 is CACFPKRAGGTEAFF. CDR3 DNA sequence: TGTGCCTGCTTCCCTAAAAGGGCAGGGGGCACTGAAGCTTTCTTT. V gene TRBV6-5 combines with J gene TRBJ1-1; 7 bases are a match to TRBD1. Germline trimming cut 11 bases from V and 4 bases from J; bases unmatched to any gene: 16. Germline values: CDR1 MNHEY, CDR2 SVGAGI. The CDR3 runs to 15 residues.

The gene calls are TRBV4-1 and TRBJ1-5; 7 nucleotides line up with TRBD1. J lost 6 bases, V lost 4 bases, and 6 bases had no gene match. This CDR3 region has 14 residues. In germline, CDR1 is MGHRA, CDR2 YSYEKL. CDR3 DNA sequence: TGCGCCAGCAGCCGTGACAGGGTCGGTCAGCCCCAGCATTTT. Residues: CASSRDRVGQPQHF.

The table lists this clone with a few counts. V gene TRBV12-3 or TRBV12-4 combines with J gene TRBJ1-2, with D unclear. The CDR3 runs 13 residues. V was pared by 3 bases and J by 5 bases, with 10 bases between. CDR3 sequence: CASSFIPAYGYTF. CDR3 coding DNA: TGTGCCAGCAGTTTCATCCCAGCTTATGGCTACACCTTC.

This clone was observed a handful of times. The rearrangement uses TRBV5-1 and TRBJ2-7, with TRBD1 matching 8 bases. The V and J ends lost 1 base and 4 bases, in that order; junction bases with no gene match: 13. The CDR3 spans 17 residues. The germline V gene encodes CDR1 SGHRS and CDR2 YFSETQ. The CDR3 nucleotides are TGCGCCAGCAGCTTGACCGCGACAGGGGTGGCCGCATACGAGCAGTACTTC. Its translation is CASSLTATGVAAYEQYF.

V is TRBV5-1 and J is TRBJ2-1; 12 nucleotides line up with TRBD2. V gave up 0 bases and J gave up 3 bases; unmatched junction bases: 7. This CDR3 has 18 residues. From germline, CDR1 is SGHRS and CDR2 YFSETQ. The chain's CDR3 is CASSLVPPTSGGYNEQFF. The CDR3 DNA reads as TGCGCCAGCAGCTTGGTTCCCCCGACTAGCGGGGGCTACAATGAGCAGTTCTTC. Combining the CDR3 with reference TRBV5-1 and TRBJ2-1 gives the whole variable domain KAGVTQTPRYLIKTRGQQVTLSCSPISGHRSVSWYQQTPGQGLQFLFEYFSETQRNKGNFPGRFSGRQFSNSRSEMNVSTLELGDSALYLCASSLVPPTSGGYNEQFFGPGTRLTVL.

V gene TRBV6-4 combines with J gene TRBJ1-1, with a possible D match to TRBD1 (5 bases). Trimming took 5 bases from V and 5 from J, leaving 12 bases between them. Germline CDR1 is MRHNA and CDR2 is SNTAGT. The CDR3 runs to 13 residues. The CDR3 is CASSTRVGTEAFF. Here the CDR3 DNA reads TGTGCCAGCAGTACCAGGGTGGGGACTGAAGCTTTCTTT.

This rearrangement joins TRBV20-1 to TRBJ1-2; no reliable D call. V shed 7 bases and J shed 8 bases, with 14 bases lying between them. Per germline, CDR1 DFQATT and CDR2 SNEGSKA (reference sequence). The CDR3 is 11 residues long. In nucleotides, the CDR3 is TGCAGTGTAGGCCGCTCTCTCGGCTACACCTTC. Translated: CSVGRSLGYTF.

The chain couples TRBV5-1 to TRBJ1-4, with TRBD1 as a possible D gene (5 bases). V was clipped by 3 bases and J by 5 bases, with 14 bases between them. The CDR3 loop spans 15 amino acids. CDR1 is SGHRS, CDR2 YFSETQ, per germline. CDR3 protein: CASSSPGLSNEKLFF. In nucleotides, the CDR3 is TGCGCCAGCAGCTCACCGGGACTCAGCAATGAAAAACTGTTTTTT. The full variable domain, in which reference TRBV5-1 and TRBJ1-4 provide the parts outside the CDR3, is KAGVTQTPRYLIKTRGQQVTLSCSPISGHRSVSWYQQTPGQGLQFLFEYFSETQRNKGNFPGRFSGRQFSNSRSEMNVSTLELGDSALYLCASSSPGLSNEKLFFGSGTQLSVL.